A single sample gave rise to the 32 T cell receptor beta chains below, sequenced in a study of shared clonotypes between healthy human individuals. Naive CD8 cells comprised CD45RO-negative, CCR7-positively selected cells, excluding terminally differentiated effector memory CD45RA+ cells. The method was immunoSEQ multiplex PCR; TCRdb's version includes in-frame clones alone and lacks a portion of them. The table lists 1.5 million to 2.5 million clones, roughly 94% of them singletons. The source material was naive CD8+ T cells sorted from blood. The receptors derive from a man aged 18 to 29 in good health.

This rearrangement joins TRBV5-6 to TRBJ2-7; D perhaps matches TRBD1 (6 bases). The V gene's germline CDR1 is SGHDT and CDR2 YYEEEE. The CDR3 covers 15 residues. Trimming took 4 bases from V and 4 from J, leaving 18 bases between them. Here the CDR3 DNA reads TGTGCCAGCAGCCCAGGGGCGAGGTGGGTTTACGAGCAGTACTTC. It encodes CASSPGARWVYEQYF.

V and J are TRBV6-1 and TRBJ1-1; D possibly corresponds to TRBD1 (5 bases). V dropped 5 bases and J dropped 1 base, with 11 bases sitting between them. The CDR3 consists of 14 residues. In germline, CDR1 is MNHNS, CDR2 SASEGT. CDR3 coding DNA: TGTGCCAGCAGTTGGGACGGGGAGAACACTGAAGCTTTCTTT. This codes for CASSWDGENTEAFF.

The rearrangement joins TRBV5-4 to TRBJ2-2; 7 bases are a match to TRBD1. The V segment lost 4 bases and the J segment 2 bases; nucleotides outside the gene matches: 5. The CDR3 covers 15 residues. The germline V gene encodes CDR1 SGHNT and CDR2 YYREEE (reference sequence). CDR3 bases: TGTGCCAGCAGCAGACGGGACAGTAACACCGGGGAGCTGTTTTTT. Encoded protein: CASSRRDSNTGELFF.

The chain recombines TRBV7-2 with TRBJ1-1, with TRBD1 matching over 11 bases. This CDR3 comprises 16 residues. Germline V CDR1 and CDR2: SGHTA, FQGNSA. Trimming took 3 bases from V and 4 from J; bases not matched to a gene: 7. The CDR3, as DNA: TGTGCCAGCAGCTTGGACCAGGACAGGGGGCGCACTGAAGCTTTCTTT. It is translated as CASSLDQDRGRTEAFF.

This chain uses TRBV11-2 with TRBJ2-3, with 9 bases matching TRBD1. The CDR3 sequence is 13 residues long. Germline trimming cut 8 bases from V and 4 bases from J; bases unmatched to any gene: 4. The V gene's germline CDR1 is SGHAT and CDR2 FQNNGV. The CDR3 region is CASGGTGPDTQYF. In DNA form, the CDR3 reads TGTGCCAGCGGGGGGACAGGGCCAGATACGCAGTATTTT.

The gene calls are TRBV27 and TRBJ2-3; D gene ambiguous. Trimming took 2 bases from V and 6 from J, leaving 9 bases between them. The length of the CDR3 is 13 residues. Germline V gene data show CDR1 as MNHEY and CDR2 as SMNVEV (reference sequence). This chain's CDR3 is CASSLRSGDTQYF. The CDR3, as DNA: TGTGCCAGCAGTTTAAGGTCGGGTGATACGCAGTATTTT.

This clone was picked up one time. This CDR3 is CASNRYRASEQYF. In DNA, the CDR3 is TGTGCCAGCAACCGATACAGGGCATCCGAGCAGTACTTC. The rearrangement links TRBV6-6 to TRBJ2-7, with D maybe TRBD1 (6 bases). V was shortened by 7 bases and J by 6 bases, with 16 bases between the two germline ends. The CDR3 has 13 amino acids. The germline V gene encodes CDR1 MNHNY and CDR2 SVGAGI (reference sequence).

With regard to this clone: The same CDR3 is also encoded by other DNA sequences in this sample. The J gene is TRBJ2-1, the V gene TRBV7-9; D is possibly TRBD1 (5 bases). V was pared by 0 bases and J by 1 base, with 7 bases between. The CDR3 is made up of 15 amino acids. CDR1 and CDR2 from the germline V gene are SEHNR and FQNEAQ (reference sequence). CDR3: CASSLAQGSYNEQFF. DNA for the CDR3: TGTGCCAGCAGCTTAGCTCAGGGTTCCTACAATGAGCAGTTCTTC.

The chain combines TRBV28 with TRBJ1-1; perhaps TRBD1 as D (6 bases). CDR1 MDHEN and CDR2 SYDVKM come from the germline V gene. CDR3 length: 14 residues. Trimming removed 1 base at V and 5 bases at J, with 11 bases between. The CDR3 sequence is CASSLLQGETEAFF. CDR3 sequence (DNA): TGTGCCAGCAGTTTATTACAGGGAGAGACTGAAGCTTTCTTT.

A few counts support this clone. V and J are TRBV30 and TRBJ1-1, with TRBD1 matching 8 bases. Germline CDR1 reads GTSNPN; CDR2 reads SVGIG (reference sequence). The CDR3 sequence is 12 residues long. After removal of 8 bases from V and 2 bases from J, the junction contained 4 bases not matched to a gene. The CDR3 loop is CAIDRGNTEAFF. The DNA of the CDR3 is TGTGCCATCGACAGGGGAAACACTGAAGCTTTCTTT.

Here the CDR3 DNA reads TGCGCCAGCAGCCAAGTTGAGGTGGTTGGGCCTGAAGCTTTCTTT. As protein: CASSQVEVVGPEAFF. The rearrangement links TRBV4-1 to TRBJ1-1; D remains unclear. This CDR3 has 15 amino acids. V was clipped by 1 base and J by 6 bases, with 15 bases between them. Germline loops: CDR1 MGHRA, CDR2 YSYEKL.

The chain is built from TRBV30 and TRBJ1-3; D is perhaps TRBD1 (6 bases). The CDR3 is 14 amino acids. Germline CDR1 reads GTSNPN; CDR2 reads SVGIG (reference sequence). The germline V and J ends were trimmed by 2 bases and 1 base, with 9 bases remaining between them. CDR3 amino acids: CAWSLGGSGNTIYF. The CDR3 DNA is TGTGCCTGGAGTCTAGGGGGGTCTGGAAACACCATATATTTT.

The chain is built from TRBV9 and TRBJ2-5; D is possibly TRBD1 (5 bases). Per germline, CDR1 SGDLS and CDR2 YYNGEE. V shed 2 bases and J shed 3 bases, with 17 bases lying between them. This CDR3 contains 16 residues. DNA of the CDR3: TGTGCCAGCAGCGTGGCCCCCAGGGCCGCTGAAGAGACCCAGTACTTC. Translation gives CASSVAPRAAEETQYF.

As for this clone: This same CDR3 is encoded by further DNA sequences in the sample. V gene TRBV27 combines with J gene TRBJ2-7, with a tentative D call TRBD2 (6 bases). Germline CDR1 reads MNHEY; CDR2 reads SMNVEV (reference sequence). Trimming cost V 3 bases and J 3 bases, with 9 bases left between them. CDR3 length: 13 residues. The CDR3 sequence: CASSFVGGYEQYF. CDR3 sequence (DNA): TGTGCCAGCAGTTTCGTCGGGGGCTACGAGCAGTACTTC.

The chain has TRBV5-4 and TRBJ1-2, with 7 nucleotides matching TRBD1. Germline loops: CDR1 SGHNT, CDR2 YYREEE (reference sequence). The CDR3 is 14 residues long. Unmatched junction bases numbered 7, after V lost 2 bases and J lost 6 bases. The CDR3, as DNA: TGTGCCAGCAGCTTTGAAGGAGGGGGCAATGGCTACACCTTC. Residues: CASSFEGGGNGYTF.

The chain is built from TRBV7-6 and TRBJ2-1; TRBD1 agrees at 7 bases. CDR3 size: 15 residues. Germline-derived CDR1 and CDR2 are SGHVS and FNYEAQ. The ends lost 5 bases at V and 4 bases at J; junction bases unmatched: 8. The CDR3 sequence is CASSPLRDSYNEQFF. The CDR3 DNA reads TGTGCCAGCAGCCCACTCCGGGACAGTTACAATGAGCAGTTCTTC.

The rearrangement links TRBV10-1 to TRBJ2-3; 10 bases fit TRBD2. The CDR3 has 16 residues. The germline CDR1 and CDR2 sequences are WNHNN and SYGVQD (reference sequence). Losses at the gene ends were 2 bases for V and 9 bases for J; bases not matched to a gene: 11. CDR3 region: CASSENLAGVTYTQYF. In nucleotides, the CDR3 is TGCGCCAGCAGTGAGAATCTAGCGGGAGTCACTTACACGCAGTATTTT.

Of note for this clone: The same CDR3 can be traced to other DNA sequences in this sample. The chain links TRBV11-2 to TRBJ2-3; tentatively, D is TRBD2 (5 bases). The germline CDR1 and CDR2 sequences are SGHAT and FQNNGV. The CDR3 runs to 15 residues. V lost 0 bases and J 0 bases, leaving 7 bases between the germline ends. The CDR3 sequence: CASSLEKRSTDTQYF. The CDR3 region has the DNA TGTGCCAGCAGCTTAGAGAAGCGGAGCACAGATACGCAGTATTTT.

The chain recombines TRBV11-2 with TRBJ2-3; tentatively, D is TRBD2 (6 bases). In germline, CDR1 is SGHAT, CDR2 FQNNGV. V lost 4 bases to trimming and J lost 4 bases, with 9 bases between them. This CDR3 region has 13 residues. Here the CDR3 DNA reads TGTGCCAGCAGCTACTGGGGGGCAGATACGCAGTATTTT. Amino acids: CASSYWGADTQYF. Full variable domain (rest looked up from reference TRBV11-2 and TRBJ2-3): EAGVAQSPRYKIIEKRQSVAFWCNPISGHATLYWYQQILGQGPKLLIQFQNNGVVDDSQLPKDRFSAERLKGVDSTLKIQPAKLEDSAVYLCASSYWGADTQYFGPGTRLTVL.

This sequence joins TRBV5-6 and TRBJ2-7, with D perhaps assigned TRBD1 or TRBD2 (5 bases each). Germline values: CDR1 SGHDT, CDR2 YYEEEE. The CDR3 has 13 amino acids. Trimming removed 4 bases at V and 5 bases at J, with 13 bases between. The CDR3 reads CASSGGLWDEQYF. CDR3 coding DNA: TGTGCCAGCAGCGGGGGTTTATGGGACGAGCAGTACTTC.

V is TRBV29-1 and J is TRBJ2-1; 13 positions match TRBD2. The CDR3 is 14 amino acids. V shed 7 bases, J shed 5 bases, and the junction held 5 bases outside the gene matches. Germline CDR1 reads SQVTM; CDR2 reads ANQGSEA. DNA of the CDR3: TGCAGCGCCAAACTAGCGGGAGGGCACAATGAGCAGTTCTTC. Its translation: CSAKLAGGHNEQFF.

CDR3 in DNA: TGTGCCAGCACCTTCCAGGGGGGGAATTCACCCCTCCACTTT. Translated: CASTFQGGNSPLHF. The chain uses TRBV5-4 and TRBJ1-6, with 7 bases fitting TRBD1. This CDR3 spans 14 amino acids. The ends lost 6 bases at V and 7 bases at J; junction bases unmatched: 7. Looked up from germline, CDR1 is SGHNT and CDR2 is YYREEE (reference sequence).

The chain carries TRBV28 and TRBJ2-3; 8 bases line up with TRBD2. V dropped 2 bases and J dropped 4; count of bases not matched to a gene: 8. Germline V gene lookup returns CDR1 MDHEN and CDR2 SYDVKM. The CDR3 extends over 16 amino acids. The CDR3 protein is CASSLGIAGNSDTQYF. For the CDR3, the DNA is TGTGCCAGCAGTTTAGGAATAGCGGGGAATTCAGATACGCAGTATTTT.

This chain joins TRBV5-4 and TRBJ1-1, with D hard to call. The CDR3 covers 15 residues. Germline assignment: CDR1 SGHNT and CDR2 YYREEE (reference sequence). Trimming removed 3 bases at V and 1 base at J, with 13 bases between. This chain's CDR3 is CASSSWSSGNTEAFF. DNA of the CDR3: TGTGCCAGCAGCTCTTGGTCATCGGGGAACACTGAAGCTTTCTTT.

The CDR3 DNA reads TGTGCCAGCAGTTTAATAGCGGGGGCGCACATTTCCTACAATGAGCAGTTCTTC. Translating it yields CASSLIAGAHISYNEQFF. The gene calls are TRBV27 and TRBJ2-1; TRBD2 matches 9 bases. CDR3 length equals 18 residues. CDR1 MNHEY and CDR2 SMNVEV come from the germline V gene (reference sequence). V lost 2 bases to trimming and J lost 1 base; unmatched junction nucleotides: 9.

In the case of this clone: The same CDR3 can be traced to other DNA sequences in this sample. The V call is TRBV4-1, the J call TRBJ1-6; 9 bases fit TRBD1. Germline CDR1 is MGHRA and CDR2 is YSYEKL. Germline trimming cut 3 bases from V and 8 bases from J; bases unmatched to any gene: 5. The CDR3 is made up of 15 amino acids. CDR3 loop: CASSQWTGEDSPLHF. CDR3 bases: TGCGCCAGCAGCCAGTGGACAGGGGAGGATTCACCCCTCCACTTT.

The chain is built from TRBV5-5 and TRBJ2-1; 7 bases are shared with TRBD1. The CDR3 has 15 residues. Germline-derived CDR1 and CDR2 are SGHKS and YYEKEE (reference sequence). J gave up 8 bases and V 4 bases, and 12 bases lay outside the gene matches. The CDR3 nucleotides are TGTGCCAGCAGCCTAGAGGGGGCGCGGTTCGATGAGCAGTTCTTC. The encoded protein is CASSLEGARFDEQFF.

V and J are TRBV9 and TRBJ2-3, with a possible D match to TRBD1 (6 bases). Germline-derived CDR1 and CDR2 are SGDLS and YYNGEE. V dropped 0 bases and J dropped 5 bases, with 13 bases sitting between them. The length of the CDR3 is 15 residues. The CDR3 nucleotides read TGTGCCAGCAGCGTAGATCTATGGGGGCAAGATACGCAGTATTTT. This translates into CASSVDLWGQDTQYF.

This chain joins TRBV29-1 and TRBJ1-2; no clear D. The CDR3 is made up of 12 amino acids. Germline V gene lookup returns CDR1 SQVTM and CDR2 ANQGSEA. The V end lost 1 base, the J end lost 4 bases, and 7 bases lay between the germline ends. CDR3 region: CSVEGGVYGYTF. The CDR3 DNA sequence: TGCAGCGTTGAAGGGGGTGTCTATGGCTACACCTTC.

The chain carries TRBV13 and TRBJ2-7; D gene ambiguous. Germline V gene lookup returns CDR1 PRHDT and CDR2 FYEKMQ (reference sequence). The CDR3 has 12 amino acids. V was pared by 1 base and J by 3 bases, with 4 bases between. CDR3 sequence reads: CASSLDNYEQYF. The CDR3 DNA sequence: TGTGCCAGCAGCTTAGACAACTACGAGCAGTACTTC.

This chain links TRBV6-5 with TRBJ2-7, with 10 bases lining up with TRBD1. CDR1 MNHEY and CDR2 SVGAGI come from the germline V gene. Losses at the gene ends were 2 bases for V and 6 bases for J; bases not matched to a gene: 7. The CDR3 is 15 amino acids. The DNA for the CDR3 is TGTGCCAGCAGTTACGTCCGACAGGGGGCTATCGAGCAGTACTTC. Its translation: CASSYVRQGAIEQYF.

The chain is built from TRBV15 and TRBJ2-1; 12 positions match TRBD1. V lost 1 base, J lost 8 bases, and 6 bases stayed unmatched. Germline-derived CDR1 and CDR2 are LNHNV and YYDKDF (reference sequence). The CDR3 covers 16 residues. DNA for the CDR3: TGTGCCACCAGCAGAGTTGGGACAGGGGGCGGAGATGAGCAGTTCTTC. Amino acids: CATSRVGTGGGDEQFF.